This TCR beta chain appears in the sequencing data of a study of blood T cell repertoires in COVID-19. In the study overall: The United States, Italy and Spain supplied acute and convalescent COVID-19 samples. Sources were T cells, B-cell-depleted T cells, or PBMCs; the material itself was cDNA or gDNA.

Recruited during active infection, patients (from Seattle) were subsequently followed longitudinally. In the original workflow: Reference gene primer amplification yielded estimated nucleated cell counts. The assay was immunoSEQ multiplex PCR, and TCRdb's table has in-frame clones only and misses some. V and J calls and clone size are copied from that table; D and trimming were computed from the DNA. The profile shows about 250,000 clones, roughly 83% of them singletons. V was trimmed by 4 bases and J by 3 bases, leaving 4 bases between them. Germline CDR1 and CDR2: SGHVS and FQNEAQ. This CDR3 contains 12 residues.

V and J are TRBV7-8 and TRBJ2-1; D not resolved. This TCR came from a woman older than 75 with COVID-19, enrolled during active disease. Sequenced: peripheral blood. The CDR3 DNA reads TGTGCCAGCAGCTCACTCTACAATGAGCAGTTCTTC. It yields the protein CASSSLYNEQFF.